The 20 T cell receptor beta chains below come from one sample, sequenced in a study of T cells in Graves' hyperthyroidism and ophthalmopathy. Amplified TCR beta CDR3 regions came from RNA transcripts. The HTBI set primed first-round TCR CDR3 RT-PCR. TCRdb fed the multiplex PCR reads into MiXCR, producing one record per CDR3 protein. The sample includes about 570,000 distinct CDR3 sequences, roughly 50% of them seen just once. The sequenced sample was peripheral blood or thyroid tissue (not recorded which). These receptors originate from an adult woman with Graves' disease, either hyperthyroidism or ophthalmopathy (not recorded which).

V usage is TRBV25-1 and J usage is TRBJ1-4; possibly TRBD1 for D (5 bases). Trimming cost V 6 bases and J 8 bases, with 25 bases left between them. CDR1 MGHDK and CDR2 SYGVNS come from the germline V gene. This CDR3 spans 17 amino acids. The CDR3 loop is CASRRGGGLVQGEKLFF. As DNA, the CDR3 is TGTGCCAGCAGGCGTGGCGGGGGTCTCGTCCAAGGAGAAAAACTGTTTTTT.

The DNA for the CDR3 is TGTGCCAGCAGTGGGGAGGGGGATGAGCAGTTCTTC. It translates to CASSGEGDEQFF. The V gene is TRBV2, the J gene TRBJ2-1, with D perhaps matching TRBD2 (7 bases). V was pared by 4 bases and J by 8 bases, with 9 bases between. CDR3 size: 12 residues. Germline V lookup: CDR1 SNHLY, CDR2 FYNNEI.

This clonotype has only a few counts. The CDR3 loop is CASSLGGVNTIYF. CDR3 DNA sequence: TGTGCCAGCAGCTTAGGGGGGGTGAACACCATATATTTT. The rearrangement joins TRBV7-3 to TRBJ1-3, with D possibly being TRBD1 (5 bases). This CDR3 comprises 13 residues. The V gene lost 2 bases and the J gene lost 7 bases, with 9 bases spanning the gap. Germline V gene data show CDR1 as SGHTA and CDR2 as FQGTGA.

V is TRBV5-1 and J is TRBJ1-2; D is possibly TRBD1 (6 bases). Germline V gene lookup returns CDR1 SGHRS and CDR2 YFSETQ. The germline V and J ends were trimmed by 4 bases and 2 bases, with 9 bases remaining between them. The CDR3 contains 13 residues. CDR3 in DNA: TGCGCCAGCAGCACAGACAGGAACTATGGCTACACCTTC. Amino acids: CASSTDRNYGYTF.

The V call is TRBV6-6, the J call TRBJ1-4; 10 positions match TRBD1. The germline V gene encodes CDR1 MNHNY and CDR2 SVGAGI (reference sequence). The CDR3 sequence is 16 residues long. J gave up 5 bases and V 5 bases, and 8 bases lay outside the gene matches. The CDR3, as DNA: TGTGCCAGCAGTGAAGGGTCGGGACAGGGGAATGAAAAACTGTTTTTT. Translation: CASSEGSGQGNEKLFF.

This clonotype was detected ten times or more. The chain carries TRBV6-1 and TRBJ1-1, with D perhaps TRBD1 (5 bases). CDR1 and CDR2 (germline): MNHNS, SASEGT. There are 17 residues in the CDR3. Trimming cost V 2 bases and J 1 base, with 17 bases left between them. CDR3 region: CASSERGLRVANTEAFF. Written as DNA, the CDR3 is TGTGCCAGCAGTGAAAGGGGTTTGAGGGTTGCGAACACTGAAGCTTTCTTT.

The V and J genes are TRBV28 and TRBJ2-7; unclear D gene. Between the trimmed V and J ends, which lost 11 bases and 3 bases, there was a span of 14 bases. CDR1 and CDR2 from the germline V gene are MDHEN and SYDVKM. CDR3 size: 12 residues. The CDR3 reads CAWGETIYEQYF. In DNA form, the CDR3 reads TGTGCCTGGGGTGAGACGATCTACGAGCAGTACTTC.

The chain employs TRBV7-2 and TRBJ1-1; D gene uncertain. Germline CDR1 and CDR2: SGHTA and FQGNSA. Trimming took off 10 bases at V and 1 base at J, with 16 bases between the two ends. The CDR3 spans 14 residues. The CDR3 nucleotides are TGTGCCACCTCGCTTGAAACCCGGAACACTGAAGCTTTCTTT. Encoded protein: CATSLETRNTEAFF. Looking up the rest from reference TRBV7-2 and TRBJ1-1 gives the full variable domain: GAGVSQSPSNKVTEKGKDVELRCDPISGHTALYWYRQSLGQGLEFLIYFQGNSAPDKSGLPSDRFSAERTGGSVSTLTIQRTQQEDSAVYLCATSLETRNTEAFFGQGTRLTVV.

Ten or more counts support this clonotype. This chain connects TRBV12-3 or TRBV12-4 to TRBJ2-7; D may be TRBD1 or TRBD2 (5 bases each). CDR3 length equals 14 residues. The ends were cut back, 1 base at V and 3 bases at J, with 10 bases in the middle. CDR3 nucleotide sequence: TGTGCCAGCAGTTTAGTGGGACCTGGCTACGAGCAGTACTTC. It specifies CASSLVGPGYEQYF.

This clonotype was detected only once. The V and J genes are TRBV19 and TRBJ1-5; no firm D call. The length of the CDR3 is 13 residues. The V and J ends lost 4 bases and 4 bases respectively, with 8 bases between them. Germline values: CDR1 LNHDA, CDR2 SQIVND (reference sequence). The CDR3 here is CASSKTDNQPQHF. In nucleotides, the CDR3 is TGTGCCAGTAGTAAGACCGATAATCAGCCCCAGCATTTT.

This chain joins TRBV28 and TRBJ2-5; 8 positions agree with TRBD2. CDR1 and CDR2 from the germline V gene are MDHEN and SYDVKM. This CDR3 region has 15 residues. V lost 8 bases, J lost 4 bases, and 12 bases stayed unmatched. For the CDR3, the DNA is TGTGCCAGCGGAGGGCCGTGGGCGGGAGGAGAGACCCAGTACTTC. It is translated as CASGGPWAGGETQYF.

In regard to this clonotype: A much larger clone differs by one base, so this may be a read error. This chain uses TRBV9 with TRBJ1-3; D is unresolved. Germline V gene sequence: CDR1 SGDLS, CDR2 YYNGEE. The CDR3 totals 12 residues. CDR3 in DNA: TGTGCCCGCAGCCAAATGGCTAGCACCATATATTTT. It codes for CARSQMASTIYF.

This clonotype has ten or more counts. J is TRBJ1-6 and V is TRBV15; maybe TRBD1 (5 bases). Germline V gene sequence: CDR1 LNHNV, CDR2 YYDKDF (reference sequence). The CDR3 runs 19 residues. Trimming pared 3 bases from V and 0 bases from J, leaving 18 bases between. CDR3 residues: CATSSTITGESSYNSPLHF. The DNA of the CDR3 is TGTGCCACCAGCAGTACTATTACAGGCGAGAGCTCCTATAATTCACCCCTCCACTTT.

This clonotype turned up a few times. This clone may be a read error of a much larger clone one base away. This rearrangement joins TRBV19 to TRBJ2-5, with D possibly matching TRBD1 (7 bases). Looked up from germline, CDR1 is LNHDA and CDR2 is SQIVND (reference sequence). This CDR3 is built from 15 residues. CDR3 sequence: CASSSQGGVQEAQYF. CDR3 sequence (DNA): TGTGCCAGTAGTTCCCAGGGGGGTGTTCAAGAGGCCCAGTACTTC.

This clonotype showed up just a few times. It may be a read error: a sequence one base away is much more abundant. This chain joins TRBV19 and TRBJ2-5, with a possible D match to TRBD2 (6 bases). V lost 4 bases and J lost 5, with 14 bases in between. Germline V gene sequence: CDR1 LNHDA, CDR2 SQIVND (reference sequence). The CDR3 has 14 residues. CDR3 sequence reads: CASSSRERRETQYF. For the CDR3, the DNA is TGTGCCAGTAGTAGCCGGGAGCGGCGGGAGACCCAGTACTTC. The complete variable domain, with remaining parts taken from reference TRBV19 and TRBJ2-5, reads DGGITQSPKYLFRKEGQNVTLSCEQNLNHDAMYWYRQDPGQGLRLIYYSQIVNDFQKGDIAEGYSVSREKKESFPLTVTSAQKNPTAFYLCASSSRERRETQYFGPGTRLLVL.

Worth noting for this clonotype: A read error is likely, as this CDR3 ends without the conserved phenylalanine or tryptophan. The rearrangement links TRBV2 to TRBJ1-2; TRBD1 agrees at 7 bases. The V gene's germline CDR1 is SNHLY and CDR2 FYNNEI. The CDR3 has 13 residues. The CDR3 coding sequence is TGTGCCGGCAGAGGGGACAGCAACTATGGCTACACCCTC. Translation: CAGRGDSNYGYTL.

This chain links TRBV20-1 with TRBJ2-5, with D perhaps TRBD2 (5 bases). Trimming removed 6 bases at V and 5 bases at J, with 16 bases between. The CDR3 length is 13 residues. The germline V gene encodes CDR1 DFQATT and CDR2 SNEGSKA (reference sequence). The CDR3 DNA reads TGCAGTGCATCTAGCAGTCAGCAGGAGACCCAGTACTTC. Translated: CSASSSQQETQYF.

This clonotype was recorded many times. The chain recombines TRBV10-2 with TRBJ1-5; 9 bases agree with TRBD1. V was clipped by 5 bases and J by 0 bases; unmatched bases: 5. The CDR3 loop spans 16 amino acids. Germline V gene lookup returns CDR1 WSHSY and CDR2 SAAADI. The CDR3, as DNA: TGCGCCAGCAGTTCCGGGACAGGGTTTAGCAATCAGCCCCAGCATTTT. Its protein product is CASSSGTGFSNQPQHF.

The gene calls are TRBV29-1 and TRBJ2-5; TRBD1 aligns across 9 bases. This CDR3 spans 13 amino acids. The V gene end was trimmed by 8 bases and the J gene end by 4 bases; junction bases not matched to a gene: 8. Germline V gene data show CDR1 as SQVTM and CDR2 as ANQGSEA. Here the CDR3 DNA reads TGCAGCCCCGGGACAGGGAATACAGAGACCCAGTACTTC. This translates into CSPGTGNTETQYF. Using reference TRBV29-1 and TRBJ2-5 for the parts outside the CDR3, the full variable domain is SAVISQKPSRDICQRGTSLTIQCQVDSQVTMMFWYRQQPGQSLTLIATANQGSEATYESGFVIDKFPISRPNLTFSTLTVSNMSPEDSSIYLCSPGTGNTETQYFGPGTRLLVL.

The chain joins TRBV19 to TRBJ2-2; 7 bases fit TRBD1. The CDR3 runs to 15 residues. V dropped 9 bases and J dropped 0; count of bases not matched to a gene: 7. CDR1 LNHDA and CDR2 SQIVND come from the germline V gene (reference sequence). CDR3 protein: CASSYQGANTGELFF. For the CDR3, the DNA is TGTGCCAGCAGTTACCAGGGGGCGAACACCGGGGAGCTGTTTTTT.